The 15 T cell receptor beta chains listed next were all sequenced from one sample in a study of blood T cell repertoires in COVID-19. This table comes from immunoSEQ multiplex PCR, and its TCRdb copy is limited to in-frame clones, with some not included. The sample consists of roughly 44,000 clones, about 87% of them appearing once. Material for sequencing was peripheral blood. The source of these receptors is a man older than 75 with acute or convalescent COVID-19.

V usage is TRBV28 and J usage is TRBJ2-1, with a possible D match to TRBD1 (6 bases). This CDR3 has 16 amino acids. Deletions cut 2 bases from V and 0 bases from J, with 11 bases between. CDR1 is MDHEN and CDR2 is SYDVKM in the germline V gene. Here the CDR3 reads CASSLAGATSYNEQFF. In DNA, the CDR3 is TGTGCCAGCAGTTTAGCAGGGGCCACCTCCTACAATGAGCAGTTCTTC.

The CDR3 region is CASGRRLNEKLFF. The CDR3 DNA reads TGTGCCAGTGGCCGGAGGCTAAATGAAAAACTGTTTTTT. The J gene is TRBJ1-4, the V gene TRBV28, with D unclear. This CDR3 has 13 amino acids. Germline CDR1 is MDHEN and CDR2 is SYDVKM. V was pared by 9 bases and J by 5 bases, with 13 bases between.

CDR3: CATTDRGGSPLHF. Written as DNA, the CDR3 is TGTGCCACCACGGACAGGGGAGGTTCACCCCTCCACTTT. The chain couples TRBV15 to TRBJ1-6, with 9 bases fitting TRBD1. The ends lost 7 bases at V and 9 bases at J; junction bases unmatched: 4. Germline V gene lookup returns CDR1 LNHNV and CDR2 YYDKDF (reference sequence). This CDR3 region has 13 residues.

The rearrangement uses TRBV12-3 or TRBV12-4 and TRBJ1-2, with D possibly being TRBD1 (5 bases). V was shortened by 5 bases and J by 4 bases, with 11 bases between the two germline ends. This CDR3 contains 13 residues. The CDR3 loop is CASSRRGSYGYTF. The CDR3 nucleotides are TGTGCCAGCAGTCGGCGGGGCTCCTATGGCTACACCTTC.

This chain's CDR3 is CASSLEGRGPDTQYF. The CDR3 region has the DNA TGCGCCAGCAGCTTGGAAGGCAGGGGGCCAGATACGCAGTATTTT. V usage is TRBV5-1 and J usage is TRBJ2-3; 8 positions agree with TRBD1. CDR1 and CDR2 (germline): SGHRS, YFSETQ. V shed 0 bases, J shed 4 bases, and the junction held 4 bases outside the gene matches. This CDR3 has 15 residues.

V gene TRBV19 combines with J gene TRBJ2-2; D perhaps matches TRBD1 (5 bases). The CDR3 has 14 residues. From germline, CDR1 is LNHDA and CDR2 SQIVND (reference sequence). V was cut by 2 bases and J by 7 bases, with 11 bases left in between. CDR3 nucleotides: TGTGCCAGTAGTATAAATTGGCAGGGCGGGGAGCTGTTTTTT. Amino acid sequence: CASSINWQGGELFF.

The chain links TRBV5-1 to TRBJ1-1; D is perhaps TRBD1 (5 bases). This CDR3 comprises 15 residues. Deletions cut 4 bases from V and 5 bases from J, with 18 bases between. The germline V gene has CDR1 SGHRS and CDR2 YFSETQ. CDR3 sequence: CASSGGGRVGTEAFF. The CDR3 DNA is TGCGCCAGCAGCGGGGGAGGTAGGGTGGGTACTGAAGCTTTCTTT.

This chain links TRBV30 with TRBJ1-5; TRBD1 is a possible D gene (5 bases). With 2 bases removed from V and 7 bases from J, the gap between germline ends came to 15 bases. The CDR3 length is 14 residues. Germline values: CDR1 GTSNPN, CDR2 SVGIG (reference sequence). CDR3 loop: CAWSPGQVGQPQHF. The CDR3 DNA sequence: TGTGCCTGGAGTCCAGGACAAGTGGGGCAGCCCCAGCATTTT.

The chain links TRBV19 to TRBJ1-2, with TRBD1 as a possible D gene (5 bases). The CDR3 consists of 16 residues. V was cut by 3 bases and J by 8 bases, with 22 bases left in between. The V gene's germline CDR1 is LNHDA and CDR2 SQIVND (reference sequence). The CDR3 coding sequence is TGTGCCAGTAGTATCGGGTTTGATGGGGCAGGGAACGGCTACACCTTC. Translated: CASSIGFDGAGNGYTF.

The chain couples TRBV7-6 to TRBJ1-1; possible D gene TRBD1, 5 bases. Germline-derived CDR1 and CDR2 are SGHVS and FNYEAQ. V lost 4 bases and J 5 bases, leaving 17 bases between the germline ends. The CDR3 consists of 15 residues. This chain's CDR3 is CASSSGSPGGTEAFF. CDR3 DNA: TGTGCCAGCAGCTCAGGGTCCCCCGGCGGTACTGAAGCTTTCTTT. The full variable domain, rest sourced from reference TRBV7-6 and TRBJ1-1, is GAGVSQSPRYKVTKRGQDVALRCDPISGHVSLYWYRQALGQGPEFLTYFNYEAQQDKSGLPNDRFSAERPEGSISTLTIQRTEQRDSAMYRCASSSGSPGGTEAFFGQGTRLTVV.

The CDR3 sequence is CASSAKTQYF. The CDR3, as DNA: TGTGCCAGCAGTGCTAAGACCCAGTACTTC. J is TRBJ2-5 and V is TRBV2; no reliable D call. The CDR3 totals 10 residues. V was clipped by 4 bases and J by 6 bases, with 3 bases between them. In germline, CDR1 is SNHLY, CDR2 FYNNEI. Together with reference TRBV2 and TRBJ2-5, the CDR3 gives the full variable domain: EPEVTQTPSHQVTQMGQEVILRCVPISNHLYFYWYRQILGQKVEFLVSFYNNEISEKSEIFDDQFSVERPDGSNFTLKIRSTKLEDSAMYFCASSAKTQYFGPGTRLLVL.

For the CDR3, the DNA is TGTGCCAGCAGCTTAGTAGCTAGTTCCTACGAGCAGTACTTC. It yields the protein CASSLVASSYEQYF. The chain combines TRBV7-2 with TRBJ2-7; D unresolved. The CDR3 has 14 amino acids. Germline CDR1 SGHTA, CDR2 FQGNSA. Between the trimmed V and J ends, which lost 1 base and 1 base, there was a span of 8 bases.

V is TRBV19 and J is TRBJ2-3; D is ambiguous. Germline V gene lookup returns CDR1 LNHDA and CDR2 SQIVND (reference sequence). The CDR3 loop spans 14 amino acids. Between the trimmed V and J ends, which lost 0 bases and 6 bases, there was a span of 10 bases. The CDR3 is CASSIDPSSDTQYF. The CDR3 DNA is TGTGCCAGTAGTATAGATCCCTCTAGTGATACGCAGTATTTT.

The chain employs TRBV5-1 and TRBJ1-1; 8 bases are shared with TRBD1. Germline CDR1 SGHRS, CDR2 YFSETQ. The length of the CDR3 is 15 residues. V dropped 4 bases and J dropped 0; count of bases not matched to a gene: 5. CDR3 loop: CASSVPGGLNTEAFF. The CDR3 DNA reads TGCGCCAGCAGCGTCCCAGGGGGCCTGAACACTGAAGCTTTCTTT. The variable domain in full, completed from reference TRBV5-1 and TRBJ1-1, reads KAGVTQTPRYLIKTRGQQVTLSCSPISGHRSVSWYQQTPGQGLQFLFEYFSETQRNKGNFPGRFSGRQFSNSRSEMNVSTLELGDSALYLCASSVPGGLNTEAFFGQGTRLTVV.

The chain employs TRBV5-1 and TRBJ2-7, with 7 nucleotides matching TRBD1. Trimming cost V 4 bases and J 1 base; bases outside gene matches: 11. This CDR3 is 16 amino acids long. CDR1 is SGHRS, CDR2 YFSETQ, per germline. CDR3 sequence (DNA): TGCGCCAGCAGCCTGCCGAAGACAGGGAGATCCTACGAGCAGTACTTC. Its protein is CASSLPKTGRSYEQYF.